The clone carrying this TCR beta chain was counted only a few times. The CDR3 loop spans 14 amino acids. The germline V gene encodes CDR1 SGHAT and CDR2 FQNNGV. V shed 5 bases and J shed 7 bases, with 15 bases lying between them. These data come from a study of T-cell reconstitution after alpha-beta-depleted transplantation in children. Researchers prepared the TCRbeta library using unique molecular identifiers, the study reports. One entry per CDR3 protein, called by TCRdb with MiXCR from the PCR reads. The sample lists around 670,000 distinct CDR3 sequences, approximately 14% occurring once. The rearrangement links TRBV11-2 to TRBJ1-5; D uncertain. The sequence was obtained from a girl aged 2-10 years with congenital amegakaryocytic thrombocytopenia, due to receive a stem cell transplant. The input for sequencing was PBMCs, taken before TCRalphabeta/CD19-depleted stem cell transplant. In DNA form, the CDR3 reads TGTGCCAGCAGCCATGATCCTACCGGGCAGCCCCAGCATTTT. Its translation: CASSHDPTGQPQHF.